One sample yielded the 23 T cell receptor beta chains listed below, sequenced in a study of CD8+CD57+ T cells in acquired aplastic anemia (dated by TCRdb to 2017 to 2018). The instrument given in TCRdb is Illumina HiSeq 2000. Genomic DNA was used as template for profiling of TCR beta VDJ combinations and CDR3 sequences. The public reads were reprocessed in TCRdb via fastp at Q25 and MiXCR, keeping in-frame beta chains. Each CDR3 protein appears once, grouped with its most common genes and DNA. Present in this sample are about 160,000 distinct CDR3 sequences, around 45% of which were seen just once. The ten top clones hold approximately 1% of the sample. Sequencing was done on a sample of sorted CD4+, CD8+, or CD8+CD57+ T cells (not recorded which) from PBMCs. The source of these receptors is a human donor in good health.

The V gene is TRBV24-1, the J gene TRBJ1-3, with 9 positions matching TRBD1. The CDR3 consists of 14 residues. Germline V gene data show CDR1 as KGHDR and CDR2 as SFDVKD. With 3 bases clipped from V and 7 bases from J, the junction kept 3 bases outside the gene matches. CDR3 coding DNA: TGTGCCACCAGTGATACCGGGACAGGGAACACCATATATTTT. Amino acids: CATSDTGTGNTIYF.

The chain uses TRBV24-1 and TRBJ1-1; D unresolved. Germline V gene lookup returns CDR1 KGHDR and CDR2 SFDVKD. V was trimmed by 9 bases and J by 6 bases, leaving 16 bases between them. The CDR3 extends over 13 amino acids. The CDR3, as DNA: TGTGCCACCCCCTTACCATGGGTGCCTGAAGCTTTCTTT. Its protein product is CATPLPWVPEAFF.

This clonotype was recorded only once. This chain connects TRBV30 to TRBJ2-1; tentatively, D is TRBD1 (5 bases). Germline V CDR1 and CDR2: GTSNPN, SVGIG (reference sequence). With 3 bases removed from V and 8 bases from J, the gap between germline ends came to 11 bases. CDR3 length: 12 amino acids. Written as DNA, the CDR3 is TGTGCCTGGAGATTCAGCAGGGATGAGCAGTTCTTC. As protein: CAWRFSRDEQFF.

The rearrangement links TRBV24-1 to TRBJ1-5; D gene uncertain. The CDR3 covers 12 residues. CDR1 is KGHDR and CDR2 is SFDVKD in the germline V gene. With 5 bases removed from V and 3 bases from J, the gap between germline ends came to 4 bases. The CDR3 nucleotides read TGTGCCACCAGTGGTGACAATCAGCCCCAGCATTTT. As protein: CATSGDNQPQHF.

J is TRBJ2-5 and V is TRBV9; 15 nucleotides match TRBD2. This CDR3 comprises 15 residues. V was pared by 4 bases and J by 5 bases, with 3 bases of the junction left unmatched. CDR1 is SGDLS and CDR2 is YYNGEE in the germline V gene. This chain's CDR3 is CASSRTSGREETQYF. In DNA, the CDR3 is TGTGCCAGCAGCAGGACTAGCGGGAGGGAGGAGACCCAGTACTTC.

The chain carries TRBV20-1 and TRBJ1-2; D is ambiguous. This CDR3 is 14 amino acids long. Germline V gene sequence: CDR1 DFQATT, CDR2 SNEGSKA (reference sequence). The V gene lost 6 bases and the J gene lost 10 bases, with 24 bases spanning the gap. CDR3 sequence (DNA): TGCAGTGCCACCGGGTCGTGGCCCGAGAGTGACTACACCTTC. Its protein product is CSATGSWPESDYTF.

Regarding this clonotype: A junction end diverges from the germline sequence, so it may reflect a read error. The V gene is TRBV24-1, the J gene TRBJ1-4, with 7 bases identical to TRBD1. The CDR3 is 14 amino acids. The germline gives CDR1 KGHDR, CDR2 SFDVKD. The CDR3 DNA reads as TGTACCACCAGTGATACGGGACAGAATGAAAAACTGTTTTTT. Protein: CTTSDTGQNEKLFF.

The chain couples TRBV7-2 to TRBJ1-3; no reliable D call. The length of the CDR3 is 16 residues. The V gene's germline CDR1 is SGHTA and CDR2 FQGNSA. V was pared by 4 bases and J by 0 bases, with 13 bases between. CDR3 in DNA: TGTGCCAGCAGCTCCAATGGACTAAGCTCTGGAAACACCATATATTTT. Amino acids: CASSSNGLSSGNTIYF.

The chain couples TRBV6-5 to TRBJ2-4, with TRBD1 matching over 7 bases. This CDR3 spans 19 amino acids. In germline, CDR1 is MNHEY, CDR2 SVGAGI. J was trimmed by 0 bases and V by 6 bases; bases with no gene match: 17. The CDR3 here is CASRSATGSAMIAKNIQYF. The CDR3 nucleotides are TGTGCCAGCAGGTCCGCGACAGGGTCTGCGATGATAGCCAAAAACATTCAGTACTTC.

This clonotype was counted at least ten times. The chain recombines TRBV10-3 with TRBJ1-2, with 10 nucleotides matching TRBD1. Germline V CDR1 and CDR2: ENHRY, SYGVKD. Trimming cost V 3 bases and J 4 bases; bases outside gene matches: 2. The CDR3 covers 14 residues. The CDR3 sequence is CAISDDRGRYGYTF. The CDR3 DNA follows: TGTGCCATCAGTGACGACAGGGGGCGCTATGGCTACACCTTC.

As for this clonotype: The junction does not match germline at one end; this may be a read error. V gene TRBV25-1 combines with J gene TRBJ1-1; 9 nucleotides align to TRBD1. Germline V gene lookup returns CDR1 MGHDK and CDR2 SYGVNS. The length of the CDR3 is 15 residues. CDR3 region: CASNEYRGRFTEAFF. As DNA, the CDR3 is TGTGCCAGCAATGAATACAGGGGGCGTTTCACTGAAGCCTTCTTT.

The CDR3 loop is CASSGGLGGQFF. In DNA form, the CDR3 reads TGTGCCAGCAGTGGAGGGTTGGGGGGGCAGTTCTTC. This chain connects TRBV7-9 to TRBJ2-1; D perhaps matches TRBD2 (6 bases). The germline gives CDR1 SEHNR, CDR2 FQNEAQ (reference sequence). The CDR3 is 12 amino acids. Between the trimmed V and J ends, which lost 6 bases and 12 bases, there was a span of 15 bases.

The V gene is TRBV2, the J gene TRBJ2-6, with a weak D call TRBD1 (6 bases). This CDR3 comprises 13 residues. Trimming left V 9 bases short and J 4 bases short, with 10 bases between. The germline CDR1 and CDR2 sequences are SNHLY and FYNNEI. Written as DNA, the CDR3 is TGTGCCAGTACAGGGTCCGGGGCCAACGTCCTGACTTTC. Translation gives CASTGSGANVLTF.

On this clonotype: A read error is possible here, since a much larger clone lies one base away. The CDR3 DNA sequence: TGTGCCAGCAGCCCGAGGTGGGGCTCCTACGAGCAGTACTTC. As protein: CASSPRWGSYEQYF. This chain links TRBV6-2 or TRBV6-3 with TRBJ2-7, with D unclear. Trimming took 6 bases from V and 0 from J, leaving 12 bases between them. The CDR3 runs to 14 residues. Germline loops: CDR1 MNHEY, CDR2 SVGEGT.

This clonotype was detected a few times. CDR3 sequence (DNA): TGTGCCAGCAGTTACCCCGGGGGGGGCCAAGAGACCCAGTACTTC. Amino acid sequence: CASSYPGGGQETQYF. The chain employs TRBV6-6 and TRBJ2-5; TRBD2 matches at 8 bases. Per the germline V gene, CDR1 is MNHNY and CDR2 is SVGAGI (reference sequence). The CDR3 sequence is 15 residues long. The trim removed 2 bases at V and 1 base at J, leaving 3 bases unmatched.

This clonotype was seen many times. Because the CDR3 is missing its conserved closing phenylalanine or tryptophan, this is likely a read error. The chain links TRBV29-1 to TRBJ1-2; D is ambiguous. There are 12 residues in the CDR3. Trimming took off 6 bases at V and 8 bases at J, with 16 bases between the two ends. Germline V gene sequence: CDR1 SQVTM, CDR2 ANQGSEA. The CDR3, as DNA: TGCAGCGTCGCTGCAAGCCATACCGGCTACACCCTC. It encodes CSVAASHTGYTL.

The gene calls are TRBV10-3 and TRBJ2-2; D remains unclear. The CDR3 contains 11 residues. V gave up 4 bases and J gave up 7 bases, with 4 bases separating them. CDR1 and CDR2 from the germline V gene are ENHRY and SYGVKD. Here the CDR3 reads CAISGDGELFF. CDR3 bases: TGTGCCATCAGTGGAGACGGGGAGCTGTTTTTT.

This clonotype has ten or more counts. This chain uses TRBV6-5 with TRBJ2-2; 9 positions agree with TRBD1. Germline CDR1 reads MNHEY; CDR2 reads SVGAGI. The J segment lost 5 bases and the V segment lost 4 bases, leaving 2 bases of the junction unmatched. The CDR3 is 14 residues long. CDR3 amino acids: CASSFGQGTGELFF. In nucleotides, the CDR3 is TGTGCCAGCAGTTTTGGACAGGGGACCGGGGAGCTGTTTTTT.

This clonotype was detected a few times. The genes are TRBV7-3 and TRBJ2-7; perhaps TRBD2 as D (6 bases). The CDR3 has 13 amino acids. Trimming pared 5 bases from V and 5 bases from J, leaving 13 bases between. Per germline, CDR1 SGHTA and CDR2 FQGTGA. Written as DNA, the CDR3 is TGTGCCAGCAGCCGCCTAGCGTTCCACGAGCAGTACTTC. Amino acid sequence: CASSRLAFHEQYF.

This clonotype was seen a handful of times. V usage is TRBV28 and J usage is TRBJ2-7; D gene uncertain. Germline CDR1 MDHEN, CDR2 SYDVKM. Trimming took off 1 base at V and 4 bases at J, with 14 bases between the two ends. This CDR3 contains 15 residues. The CDR3 is CASSLSAPYFYEQYF. The CDR3 DNA is TGTGCCAGCAGTTTATCAGCCCCGTACTTTTACGAGCAGTACTTC.

The V and J genes are TRBV4-2 and TRBJ1-2; 8 bases are a match to TRBD1. The CDR3 has 16 residues. The V gene's germline CDR1 is LGHNA and CDR2 YNFKEQ. V was clipped by 4 bases and J by 5 bases; unmatched bases: 12. The CDR3 DNA reads TGTGCCAGCAGCCCGGACAGGGTAGTGTCGAATTATGGCTACACCTTC. Its translation: CASSPDRVVSNYGYTF.

This clonotype came up a few times. This chain joins TRBV2 and TRBJ2-7; the D is unclear. V lost 4 bases to trimming and J lost 4 bases, with 5 bases between them. The germline CDR1 and CDR2 sequences are SNHLY and FYNNEI. There are 11 residues in the CDR3. This CDR3 is CASSGRYEQYF. DNA for the CDR3: TGTGCCAGCAGTGGAAGGTACGAGCAGTACTTC.

In this sample, this clonotype turned up many times. The chain is built from TRBV5-1 and TRBJ1-4; D is uncertain. This CDR3 comprises 13 residues. V lost 1 base and J lost 8, with 9 bases in between. Germline V gene sequence: CDR1 SGHRS, CDR2 YFSETQ. The CDR3 bases are TGCGCCAGCAGCTTGAGGATACAAGAAAAACTGTTTTTT. The encoded protein is CASSLRIQEKLFF.